These T cell receptor beta chains were read from a single sample in a study of blood T cell repertoires in COVID-19. Sequencing used immunoSEQ multiplex PCR; TCRdb keeps in-frame clones, though not all of them. The sample lists around 100,000 clones; about 85% were seen once. The material sequenced was peripheral blood. The receptors stem from a man in his forties with acute or convalescent COVID-19. The CDR3 runs from the conserved cysteine through the conserved F or W. Each record gives: V gene, clone size, J gene, D gene, CDR3 DNA, CDR3 protein. A D gene is named only where the DNA matches it firmly. Clone size is given for some rows only: seen once, a few or many times, or a class if the clone is expanded.

>TRBV27|NA|TRBJ1-6|NA
TGTGCCAGCAGCTTCCGGAACTGGGGCCCCTATAATTCACCCCTCCACTTT
CASSFRNWGPYNSPLHF
>TRBV4-1|NA|TRBJ1-6|TRBD1
TGCGCCAGCAGCCAAGCTCCAGGGGGGTCACCCCTCCACTTT
CASSQAPGGSPLHF
>TRBV5-1|NA|TRBJ1-5|TRBD1
TGCGCCAGCAGCTCCGGACAGGGAGGGGATCAGCCCCAGCATTTT
CASSSGQGGDQPQHF
>TRBV30|few|TRBJ1-2|NA
TGTGCCTGGAGTGTACGGTATGGGGCTCCATACACCTTC
CAWSVRYGAPYTF
>TRBV6-5|NA|TRBJ1-6|NA
TGTGCCAGCAGTTCCCCCGGGGTTTCGGGTTCACCCCTCCACTTT
CASSSPGVSGSPLHF
>TRBV6-5|NA|TRBJ1-1|NA
TGTGCCAGCACTAGGATGGCGAACACTGAAGCTTTCTTT
CASTRMANTEAFF
>TRBV7-2|NA|TRBJ2-7|TRBD2
TGTGCCAGCAGACTAGCGGGGGGGTTTTTCTACGAGCAGTACTTC
CASRLAGGFFYEQYF
>TRBV7-3|NA|TRBJ2-1|NA
TGTGCCAGCAGCTTAATGAGTCGAGGGAATGAGCAGTTCTTC
CASSLMSRGNEQFF
>TRBV10-3|NA|TRBJ2-3|TRBD2
TGTGCCATCAGTGATCCGGGTAGGACTAGCGTTGAAGATACGCAGTATTTT
CAISDPGRTSVEDTQYF
>TRBV6-5|NA|TRBJ1-1|TRBD1
TGTGCCAGCAGTTACACTGGACAGGCCGCTGAAGCTTTCTTT
CASSYTGQAAEAFF
>TRBV6-5|NA|TRBJ1-3|NA
TGTGCCAGCAGTCAGGAGGGGGGGAACACCATATATTTT
CASSQEGGNTIYF
>TRBV28|NA|TRBJ1-3|NA
TGTGCCAGCAGTTTACGGGAGGGTAGGGGCACCATATATTTT
CASSLREGRGTIYF
>TRBV12-3/TRBV12-4|NA|TRBJ1-6|NA
TGTGCCAGCAGTTTTCGGTCAGGGGCACCCCTCCACTTT
CASSFRSGAPLHF
>TRBV2|NA|TRBJ2-7|NA
TGTGCCAGCAGAGATACACTGGGACACCGAGTGCCCTACGAGCAGTACTTC
CASRDTLGHRVPYEQYF
>TRBV7-3|NA|TRBJ2-3|NA
TGTGCCAGCAGCCGTGCGGGAGATACGCAGTATTTT
CASSRAGDTQYF
>TRBV18|NA|TRBJ2-5|TRBD2
TGTGCCAGCTCACTGGGACTAGCTGAGACCCAGTACTTC
CASSLGLAETQYF
>TRBV19|NA|TRBJ1-6|TRBD1
TGTGCCAGTAGAAAACAGGGGGCGACCTATAATTCACCCCTCCACTTT
CASRKQGATYNSPLHF
>TRBV4-3|few|TRBJ1-6|NA
TGCGCCAGCAGCCAAGATAGCCAGGGAAATTCACCCCTCCACTTT
CASSQDSQGNSPLHF
>TRBV2|few|TRBJ2-3|TRBD2
TGTGCCCTTGGACTAGCGGGGGCCACAGATACGCAGTATTTT
CALGLAGATDTQYF
>TRBV13|NA|TRBJ2-5|TRBD2
TGTGCCAGCAGCTTAGTAGCGGGAGCGGAGACCCAGTACTTC
CASSLVAGAETQYF
>TRBV5-1|NA|TRBJ1-2|NA
TGCGCCAGCAGCTTGGGGACGGGATTCGGCTACACCTTC
CASSLGTGFGYTF
>TRBV28|few|TRBJ2-7|NA
TGTGCCAGCAGTTTTCTTAGGGACCAGGGGGAGCAGTACTTC
CASSFLRDQGEQYF
>TRBV29-1|few|TRBJ2-7|NA
TGCAGCGTTGCTCTGCCAGGCCGACAACTTTACGAGCAGTACTTC
CSVALPGRQLYEQYF
>TRBV2|NA|TRBJ2-1|NA
TGTGCCAGCAAAAAAAGCGGGCCTAGCTCCTACAATGAGCAGTTCTTC
CASKKSGPSSYNEQFF
>TRBV7-2|NA|TRBJ1-4|NA
TGTGCCAGCACCCTAGGGGGGGTGGGAAGGAAACTGTTTTTT
CASTLGGVGRKLFF
>TRBV2|NA|TRBJ2-7|TRBD1
TGTGCCAGCAGCCGACAGGGTATCAACGAGCAGTACTTC
CASSRQGINEQYF
>TRBV28|NA|TRBJ2-5|NA
TGTGCCAGCGTGGCAGGTGGCCAAGAGACCCAGTACTTC
CASVAGGQETQYF
>TRBV4-3|NA|TRBJ2-1|TRBD2
TGCGCCAGCAGCCAGGGGCACCAGGGACTAGCGGGATACAATGAGCAGTTCTTC
CASSQGHQGLAGYNEQFF
>TRBV3-1/TRBV3-2|few|TRBJ1-6|TRBD1
TGTGCCAGCAGACAGGACCAGGGGGGAGGTAATTCACCCCTCCACTTT
CASRQDQGGGNSPLHF
>TRBV5-4|NA|TRBJ2-3|TRBD2
TGTGCCAGCGGCAAGCGGGGCAGCACAGATACGCAGTATTTT
CASGKRGSTDTQYF
>TRBV28|NA|TRBJ1-5|NA
TGTGCCAGCGGAAGAGAATACGGGGAGGTTCAGCCCCAGCATTTT
CASGREYGEVQPQHF
>TRBV10-3|few|TRBJ1-4|TRBD1
TGTGCCATGACCAAGGCCGGGACAGGGGGCGAGATAACTAATGAAAAACTGTTTTTT
CAMTKAGTGGEITNEKLFF
>TRBV6-6|NA|TRBJ1-2|NA
TGTGCCAGCGGACGAGGAGGTGATGGCTACACCTTC
CASGRGGDGYTF
>TRBV27|NA|TRBJ1-5|NA
TGTGCCAGCAGTCCGATTGACAGAACGTATAGCAATCAGCCCCAGCATTTT
CASSPIDRTYSNQPQHF
>TRBV2|NA|TRBJ2-5|TRBD2
TGTGCCAGCAGTGTAGGGGTAGCGGGAGTTGGAGAGACCCAGTACTTC
CASSVGVAGVGETQYF
>TRBV10-3|NA|TRBJ1-1|NA
TGTGCCATCAGTGCCCAATCAGATGAAGCTTTCTTT
CAISAQSDEAFF
>TRBV13|NA|TRBJ1-2|NA
TGTGCCAGCAGTGCCTCCCGAGGGCGGTGGCGCGGAATTTATGGCTACACCTTC
CASSASRGRWRGIYGYTF